These 18 T cell receptor beta chains were sequenced from one sample in a study of neurological immune-mediated disorders. Each CDR3 protein is one row after TCRdb ran MiXCR on the 5' RACE reads. This sample has tens of thousands of distinct CDR3 sequences, with about 4% found just once. Sample: PBMCs. The receptor set was obtained from a man aged 45-65 years with multiple sclerosis.

In this sample, this clonotype turned up many times. The DNA of the CDR3 is TGTGCCAGCAGCCCGGGACGGATTAATAGGGCTTTCTTT. Translating gives CASSPGRINRAFF. V usage is TRBV12-3 or TRBV12-4 and J usage is TRBJ1-1; tentative D call: TRBD1 (5 bases). The CDR3 extends over 13 amino acids. V lost 6 bases and J 11 bases, leaving 19 bases between the germline ends.

This clonotype has ten or more counts. The chain recombines TRBV10-3 with TRBJ1-1, with 8 bases identical to TRBD1. Germline assignment: CDR1 ENHRY and CDR2 SYGVKD. The J segment lost 4 bases and the V segment lost 2 bases, leaving 6 bases of the junction unmatched. The CDR3 loop spans 15 amino acids. The chain's CDR3 is CAISEPGQGRTEAFF. The CDR3 DNA is TGTGCCATCAGTGAGCCCGGACAGGGTCGCACTGAAGCTTTCTTT.

The sample holds many counts of this clonotype. The V and J genes are TRBV6-4 and TRBJ1-1, with 10 bases fitting TRBD1. The CDR3 is 14 amino acids. The V gene end was trimmed by 7 bases and the J gene end by 1 base; junction bases not matched to a gene: 3. Germline values: CDR1 MRHNA, CDR2 SNTAGT. DNA for the CDR3: TGTGCCAGCAAGCGACAGGGGGCGAACACTGAAGCTTTCTTT. Translated, it gives CASKRQGANTEAFF.

This clonotype was counted ten times or more. The chain uses TRBV6-2 or TRBV6-3 and TRBJ2-1, with D unclear. The CDR3 runs 12 residues. Germline CDR1 is MNHEY and CDR2 is SVGEGT. V dropped 2 bases and J dropped 4 bases, with 3 bases sitting between them. The CDR3, as DNA: TGTGCCAGCAGTTACGCGTACAATGAGCAGTTCTTC. Its protein is CASSYAYNEQFF.

This clonotype was detected ten times or more. The chain joins TRBV5-1 to TRBJ1-5; unclear D gene. V was shortened by 9 bases and J by 5 bases, with 18 bases between the two germline ends. Germline CDR1 and CDR2: SGHRS and YFSETQ. The CDR3 has 14 residues. The CDR3 reads CANLGRVRDQPQHF. CDR3 in DNA: TGCGCCAACCTTGGGAGGGTAAGAGATCAGCCCCAGCATTTT.

This clonotype was detected many times. The J gene is TRBJ1-4, the V gene TRBV5-1; D gene uncertain. V lost 1 base to trimming and J lost 0 bases, with 13 bases between them. Germline V CDR1 and CDR2: SGHRS, YFSETQ. CDR3 length: 17 residues. CDR3 sequence (DNA): TGCGCCAGCAGCTTGTCAGATGGCTTAACAACTAATGAAAAACTGTTTTTT. Encoded protein: CASSLSDGLTTNEKLFF.

This clonotype appeared many times. V usage is TRBV5-1 and J usage is TRBJ2-1; unclear D gene. The CDR3 loop spans 13 amino acids. The germline V and J ends were trimmed by 0 bases and 6 bases, with 7 bases remaining between them. Germline values: CDR1 SGHRS, CDR2 YFSETQ. CDR3 nucleotide sequence: TGCGCCAGCAGCTTGGCGTCCCCCAATGAGCAGTTCTTC. Protein sequence: CASSLASPNEQFF.

This clonotype was recorded at least ten times. This sequence joins TRBV4-1 and TRBJ2-1; 9 bases line up with TRBD2. This CDR3 contains 16 residues. Germline values: CDR1 MGHRA, CDR2 YSYEKL. V lost 1 base and J lost 0; bases outside the gene matches: 1. CDR3 in amino acids: CASSQVAGVSYNEQFF. The CDR3 DNA follows: TGCGCCAGCAGCCAAGTAGCGGGGGTCTCCTACAATGAGCAGTTCTTC.

This clonotype was picked up many times. V and J are TRBV12-3 or TRBV12-4 and TRBJ2-7, with TRBD2 identical over 10 bases. Unmatched junction bases numbered 5, after V lost 2 bases and J lost 4 bases. This CDR3 is built from 15 residues. The CDR3 sequence is CASSLSASGGYEQYF. CDR3 DNA sequence: TGTGCCAGCAGTTTATCGGCTAGCGGGGGATACGAGCAGTACTTC.

This clonotype was found many times. The rearrangement links TRBV12-3 or TRBV12-4 to TRBJ2-7, with D hard to call. V was pared by 6 bases and J by 1 base, with 13 bases between. This CDR3 is 14 amino acids long. The CDR3: CASSPGLQSYEQYF. The CDR3 bases are TGTGCCAGCAGCCCCGGTCTCCAGTCCTACGAGCAGTACTTC.

This clonotype was recorded many times. V and J are TRBV5-1 and TRBJ2-5, with a tentative D call TRBD2 (6 bases). Germline CDR1 reads SGHRS; CDR2 reads YFSETQ. Trimming removed 1 base from V and 5 bases from J, with 12 bases in between. This CDR3 is built from 14 residues. CDR3 sequence (DNA): TGCGCCAGCAGCTTGACTAGCACGGGGGAGACCCAGTACTTC. Translating it yields CASSLTSTGETQYF.

This clonotype has ten or more counts. An end of the junction does not agree with germline; a read error may underlie this. V gene TRBV3-1 combines with J gene TRBJ1-6; TRBD1 aligns across 10 bases. CDR3 length equals 16 residues. CDR1 and CDR2 from the germline V gene are LGHDT and YNNKEL (reference sequence). CDR3 amino acids: CASTLGQGYYNSPLNF. CDR3 DNA sequence: TGTGCCAGCACCCTGGGACAGGGGTACTATAATTCACCCCTCAACTTT.

This clonotype was counted many times. One base away lies a much larger clone, so this may be a sequencing read error. This chain links TRBV20-1 with TRBJ1-5, with D possibly TRBD1 on 5 matching bases. The V gene's germline CDR1 is DFQATT and CDR2 SNEGSKA (reference sequence). The CDR3 contains 16 residues. Here the CDR3 reads CSARGPGPKVNQPQNF. In DNA, the CDR3 is TGCAGTGCTAGAGGTCCGGGACCGAAGGTGAATCAGCCCCAGAATTTT.

This clonotype was picked up many times. The CDR3, as DNA: TGTGCCAGCAGTTTCGGGACAGGTGAAGCTTTCTTT. Amino acids: CASSFGTGEAFF. This chain connects TRBV12-3 or TRBV12-4 to TRBJ1-1; 8 bases map to TRBD1. Trimming removed 3 bases from V and 7 bases from J; junction bases left unmatched: 1. The length of the CDR3 is 12 residues.

This clonotype was recorded at least ten times. The chain joins TRBV3-1 to TRBJ2-2; unclear D gene. This CDR3 is 14 amino acids long. Germline loops: CDR1 LGHDT, CDR2 YNNKEL (reference sequence). V was trimmed by 4 bases and J by 5 bases, leaving 11 bases between them. In nucleotides, the CDR3 is TGTGCCAGCAGCCTCCTCGGCCGGACCGGGGAGCTGTTTTTT. Its translation: CASSLLGRTGELFF.

J is TRBJ1-4 and V is TRBV4-1; no definite D call. Germline V gives CDR1 MGHRA, CDR2 YSYEKL. The V end lost 1 base, the J end lost 8 bases, and 8 bases lay between the germline ends. The CDR3 spans 13 residues. The CDR3 loop is CASSQVVGEKLFF. CDR3 bases: TGCGCCAGCAGCCAAGTGGTCGGAGAAAAACTGTTTTTT.

This clonotype was counted ten times or more. This chain connects TRBV7-6 to TRBJ1-1; 10 positions agree with TRBD1. This CDR3 has 13 amino acids. Per germline, CDR1 SGHVS and CDR2 FNYEAQ. Trimming removed 5 bases from V and 6 bases from J; junction bases left unmatched: 3. The CDR3 spells CASSVDRGPEAFF. The CDR3 DNA follows: TGTGCCAGCAGCGTTGACAGGGGGCCTGAAGCTTTCTTT.

This clonotype occurred many times. CDR3 loop: CASSLVALYEQYF. The CDR3 bases are TGTGCCAGCAGCTTAGTCGCCCTCTACGAGCAGTACTTC. V usage is TRBV7-2 and J usage is TRBJ2-7; D gene uncertain. Trimming took off 1 base at V and 3 bases at J, with 7 bases between the two ends. The CDR3 contains 13 residues. Germline V gene data show CDR1 as SGHTA and CDR2 as FQGNSA. The full variable domain, its missing parts supplied by reference TRBV7-2 and TRBJ2-7, is GAGVSQSPSNKVTEKGKDVELRCDPISGHTALYWYRQSLGQGLEFLIYFQGNSAPDKSGLPSDRFSAERTGGSVSTLTIQRTQQEDSAVYLCASSLVALYEQYFGPGTRLTVT.